Below are 27 T cell receptor beta chains sequenced from a single sample in a study of Ad26.COV2.S vaccination and SARS-CoV-2 variants. This table comes from immunoSEQ multiplex PCR, and its TCRdb copy is limited to in-frame clones, with some not included. There are about 390,000 clones in the sample; 92% occur only once, and 1.5% to 2% lies in the top ten. Noted treatment: roughly 18 received Ad26.COV2.S at low or high dose, single or two shots; 5 received placebo; per-sample allocation not given. Material that was analyzed had been drawn on day 63 after the first vaccine or placebo injection. The sample here was peripheral blood, taken in a trial of Ad26.COV2.S vaccine versus placebo. Receptors originate from a person aged 18-60 years who received the Ad26.COV2.S COVID-19 vaccine or a placebo.

The J gene is TRBJ1-4, the V gene TRBV25-1; TRBD1 is a possible D gene (5 bases). The V gene's germline CDR1 is MGHDK and CDR2 SYGVNS. The CDR3 spans 14 residues. The V and J ends lost 4 bases and 8 bases respectively, with 14 bases between them. In nucleotides, the CDR3 is TGTGCCAGCAGTGGGCCTGGGGCTGAGGAAAAACTGTTTTTT. It codes for CASSGPGAEEKLFF.

The chain employs TRBV11-2 and TRBJ2-2; D not resolved. The V gene lost 1 base and the J gene lost 3 bases, with 6 bases spanning the gap. In germline, CDR1 is SGHAT, CDR2 FQNNGV. The CDR3 runs 14 residues. As DNA, the CDR3 is TGTGCCAGCAGCTTAGCTGGTGACACCGGGGAGCTGTTTTTT. Protein: CASSLAGDTGELFF.

The chain links TRBV6-2 or TRBV6-3 to TRBJ2-7; possibly TRBD1 for D (6 bases). The CDR3 loop spans 17 amino acids. Trimming pared 2 bases from V and 5 bases from J, leaving 22 bases between. Germline CDR1 is MNHEY and CDR2 is SVGEGT. The CDR3 region is CASSYGGWRMWGNEQYF. The CDR3 DNA reads TGTGCCAGCAGTTACGGGGGCTGGCGTATGTGGGGAAACGAGCAGTACTTC.

This clone has a single count. The chain has TRBV19 and TRBJ1-5; 7 nucleotides match TRBD1. The CDR3 spans 19 residues. V lost 4 bases, J lost 0 bases, and 15 bases stayed unmatched. CDR1 and CDR2 (germline): LNHDA, SQIVND (reference sequence). The CDR3 DNA sequence: TGTGCCAGTAGTACACGACAGGGTTCCCGAATTTATAGCAATCAGCCCCAGCATTTT. Translation gives CASSTRQGSRIYSNQPQHF.

The rearrangement joins TRBV27 to TRBJ2-2, with 7 bases that match TRBD1. The germline V gene encodes CDR1 MNHEY and CDR2 SMNVEV (reference sequence). V was pared by 6 bases and J by 3 bases, with 7 bases of the junction left unmatched. CDR3 length: 15 residues. CDR3 sequence (DNA): TGTGCCAGCAGGGGGTGGGACAGAGACACCGGGGAGCTGTTTTTT. This encodes CASRGWDRDTGELFF.

The V and J genes are TRBV7-2 and TRBJ1-6; TRBD1 matches at 8 bases. The V segment lost 2 bases and the J segment 8 bases; nucleotides outside the gene matches: 5. The CDR3 sequence is 15 residues long. The germline V gene has CDR1 SGHTA and CDR2 FQGNSA. The CDR3, as DNA: TGTGCCAGCAGCTTACAGGGGGCAGTTTATTCACCCCTCCACTTT. The encoded protein is CASSLQGAVYSPLHF.

The rearrangement joins TRBV27 to TRBJ1-4, with D possibly TRBD1 on 5 matching bases. Germline values: CDR1 MNHEY, CDR2 SMNVEV (reference sequence). The CDR3 extends over 13 amino acids. V dropped 2 bases and J dropped 12 bases, with 13 bases sitting between them. The CDR3 here is CASSLPPGGELFF. CDR3 in DNA: TGTGCCAGCAGTTTACCTCCTGGGGGAGAACTGTTTTTT.

The gene calls are TRBV5-1 and TRBJ1-3; D gene unclear. This CDR3 is 15 amino acids long. V gave up 1 base and J gave up 0 bases, with 8 bases separating them. Germline CDR1 and CDR2: SGHRS and YFSETQ. CDR3 DNA: TGCGCCAGCAGCTTGTCGATGAGCTCTGGAAACACCATATATTTT. This translates into CASSLSMSSGNTIYF.

The chain recombines TRBV7-9 with TRBJ2-3; 8 bases align to TRBD2. This CDR3 contains 15 residues. Germline values: CDR1 SEHNR, CDR2 FQNEAQ (reference sequence). With V trimmed by 5 bases and J by 0 bases, 4 bases remained unmatched. CDR3 nucleotide sequence: TGTGCCAGCAGCCTCAGCGGGGGAAGCACAGATACGCAGTATTTT. As protein: CASSLSGGSTDTQYF.

The chain joins TRBV7-2 to TRBJ2-5, with TRBD1 matching 7 bases. The CDR3 runs 14 residues. J lost 5 bases, V lost 4 bases, and 7 bases had no gene match. The V gene's germline CDR1 is SGHTA and CDR2 FQGNSA. The CDR3 DNA reads as TGTGCCAGCAGCTCCGACAGGGTCTTGGAGACCCAGTACTTC. Protein: CASSSDRVLETQYF.

The rearrangement joins TRBV2 to TRBJ1-4, with a weak D call TRBD1 (5 bases). This CDR3 has 13 residues. V was shortened by 2 bases and J by 8 bases, with 9 bases between the two germline ends. Germline CDR1 reads SNHLY; CDR2 reads FYNNEI. This CDR3 is CASSEPGREKLFF. The CDR3 DNA is TGTGCCAGCAGTGAACCGGGGCGGGAAAAACTGTTTTTT.

CDR3 coding DNA: TGCGCCAGCAGCCAAGGGGAGGGGCCCTATGGCTACACCTTC. It specifies CASSQGEGPYGYTF. The genes are TRBV4-1 and TRBJ1-2, with D perhaps TRBD1 (5 bases). The CDR3 contains 14 residues. V was clipped by 1 base and J by 4 bases, with 10 bases between them. From germline, CDR1 is MGHRA and CDR2 YSYEKL.

This clone was seen a handful of times. The CDR3 bases are TGTGCCAGCAGTGGGGACGGTTTCAGCTATGGCTACACCTTC. The encoded protein is CASSGDGFSYGYTF. The genes are TRBV6-2 or TRBV6-3 and TRBJ1-2; a weak D match, TRBD1 (5 bases). Trimming removed 5 bases from V and 4 bases from J, with 14 bases in between. Germline loops: CDR1 MNHEY, CDR2 SVGEGT. The CDR3 totals 14 residues.

The CDR3 loop is CAISEPADRGREDQETQYF. The CDR3 DNA sequence: TGTGCCATCAGTGAGCCGGCCGACAGGGGGCGGGAAGACCAAGAGACCCAGTACTTC. The V and J genes are TRBV10-3 and TRBJ2-5, with 10 bases fitting TRBD1. The germline V gene has CDR1 ENHRY and CDR2 SYGVKD. The CDR3 spans 19 residues. V shed 2 bases and J 0 bases; nucleotides not matched to a gene: 12.

The chain employs TRBV7-9 and TRBJ1-1, with 8 bases lining up with TRBD1. The V gene end was trimmed by 5 bases and the J gene end by 6 bases; junction bases not matched to a gene: 8. Germline V lookup: CDR1 SEHNR, CDR2 FQNEAQ (reference sequence). There are 14 residues in the CDR3. The CDR3 DNA is TGTGCCAGCAGCCCAGGGGGCGTTTCAGCTGAAGCTTTCTTT. The encoded protein is CASSPGGVSAEAFF.

The chain links TRBV19 to TRBJ1-3; no definite D call. The germline V gene encodes CDR1 LNHDA and CDR2 SQIVND (reference sequence). The CDR3 consists of 15 residues. Trimming shortened V by 5 bases and J by 0 bases, and 11 bases separated the two germline ends. The CDR3 loop reads CASSPTGFSGNTIYF. CDR3 nucleotides: TGTGCCAGTAGTCCGACCGGGTTCTCTGGAAACACCATATATTTT.

The chain joins TRBV7-6 to TRBJ2-7; D is ambiguous. The length of the CDR3 is 13 residues. V was clipped by 2 bases and J by 9 bases, with 14 bases between them. In germline, CDR1 is SGHVS, CDR2 FNYEAQ. The CDR3 loop reads CASSLSGPGGQYF. The DNA for the CDR3 is TGTGCCAGCAGCTTATCCGGGCCGGGTGGGCAGTACTTC.

This clone has just a few counts. V gene TRBV5-1 combines with J gene TRBJ2-7; D gene unclear. The CDR3 has 12 amino acids. From germline, CDR1 is SGHRS and CDR2 YFSETQ. Trimming removed 7 bases from V and 2 bases from J, with 10 bases in between. CDR3 in amino acids: CASASTTYEQYF. CDR3 DNA sequence: TGCGCCAGCGCGTCAACTACCTACGAGCAGTACTTC. Looking up the rest from reference TRBV5-1 and TRBJ2-7 gives the full variable domain: KAGVTQTPRYLIKTRGQQVTLSCSPISGHRSVSWYQQTPGQGLQFLFEYFSETQRNKGNFPGRFSGRQFSNSRSEMNVSTLELGDSALYLCASASTTYEQYFGPGTRLTVT.

V is TRBV19 and J is TRBJ1-1; tentatively, D is TRBD1 (6 bases). The V end was cut by 3 bases, the J end by 8 bases, with 13 bases between. CDR1 is LNHDA, CDR2 SQIVND, per germline (reference sequence). The CDR3 spans 13 residues. The CDR3 is CASSITGQSEAFF. CDR3 sequence (DNA): TGTGCCAGTAGTATCACCGGACAGTCAGAAGCTTTCTTT.

This chain connects TRBV6-6 to TRBJ1-5; the D gene is possibly TRBD1 (6 bases). Trimming stripped 5 bases from V and 11 bases from J, with 16 bases between. The CDR3 has 13 amino acids. Germline CDR1 is MNHNY and CDR2 is SVGAGI (reference sequence). CDR3 residues: CASSNTGIGAQHF. For the CDR3, the DNA is TGTGCCAGCAGTAATACAGGGATCGGGGCCCAGCATTTT.

The rearrangement joins TRBV4-3 to TRBJ2-1, with 8 bases that match TRBD2. Germline V lookup: CDR1 LGHNA, CDR2 YSLEER. The V segment lost 0 bases and the J segment 4 bases; nucleotides outside the gene matches: 17. CDR3 size: 20 residues. CDR3 nucleotides: TGCGCCAGCAGCCAAGATCTTGGGCTTCCTGCGGGGGGCCTTTACAATGAGCAGTTCTTC. Residues: CASSQDLGLPAGGLYNEQFF.

This clone has only one observation. The rearrangement links TRBV18 to TRBJ1-1, with 11 nucleotides matching TRBD1. Germline CDR1 reads KGHSH; CDR2 reads LQKENI. V gave up 5 bases and J gave up 0 bases; unmatched junction bases: 5. The CDR3 runs to 16 residues. CDR3 in amino acids: CASSTGTGGVNTEAFF. The CDR3 DNA reads as TGTGCCAGCTCAACAGGGACAGGGGGAGTGAACACTGAAGCTTTCTTT.

The chain recombines TRBV29-1 with TRBJ1-4; tentatively, D is TRBD1 (6 bases). Germline-derived CDR1 and CDR2 are SQVTM and ANQGSEA. Between the trimmed V and J ends, which lost 6 bases and 0 bases, there was a span of 8 bases. The CDR3 runs 13 residues. The CDR3 spells CSVRTATNEKLFF. CDR3 sequence (DNA): TGCAGCGTGAGGACAGCAACTAATGAAAAACTGTTTTTT.

The chain employs TRBV28 and TRBJ1-1; perhaps TRBD1 as D (6 bases). The germline gives CDR1 MDHEN, CDR2 SYDVKM. Trimming removed 4 bases at V and 11 bases at J, with 23 bases between. The CDR3 is made up of 15 amino acids. The CDR3 protein is CASSSSHRAAPTAFF. The CDR3 DNA sequence: TGTGCCAGCAGTTCTTCCCACAGGGCAGCACCGACCGCTTTCTTT. Filled out from reference TRBV28 and TRBJ1-1, the complete variable domain reads DVKVTQSSRYLVKRTGEKVFLECVQDMDHENMFWYRQDPGLGLRLIYFSYDVKMKEKGDIPEGYSVSREKKERFSLILESASTNQTSMYLCASSSSHRAAPTAFFGQGTRLTVV.

This clone was seen only once. The chain couples TRBV9 to TRBJ2-7; maybe TRBD2 (7 bases). V lost 3 bases and J lost 3, with 19 bases in between. Germline CDR1 reads SGDLS; CDR2 reads YYNGEE. The CDR3 has 16 amino acids. The chain's CDR3 is CASSGGGGPPLYEQYF. The CDR3, as DNA: TGTGCCAGCAGCGGTGGGGGGGGCCCACCCCTCTACGAGCAGTACTTC.

The genes are TRBV12-5 and TRBJ1-2; no clear D gene. Germline CDR1 LGHNT, CDR2 FRNRAP. The CDR3 contains 17 residues. Trimming took 6 bases from V and 0 from J, leaving 20 bases between them. The CDR3 DNA is TGTGCTAGTGGCCCAGTGGAGCGGCTAGGTCCTAACTATGGCTACACCTTC. Encoded protein: CASGPVERLGPNYGYTF.

CDR3 nucleotides: TGTGCCAGCAGCCAAGATAGGCTCCTGGGAAATCAGCCCCAGCATTTT. Amino acid sequence: CASSQDRLLGNQPQHF. The chain is built from TRBV3-1 (or the pseudogene TRBV3-2) and TRBJ1-5; no definite D call. Trimming pared 0 bases from V and 4 bases from J, leaving 13 bases between. In germline, CDR1 is LGHDT, CDR2 YNNKEL (reference sequence). The CDR3 has 16 residues.